This T cell receptor beta chain was obtained from a study of blood T cell repertoires in COVID-19. Study-level information: Italy, Spain and the United States were the sources of the convalescent and acute COVID-19 samples. T cells, B-cell-depleted T cells, or PBMCs supplied cDNA or gDNA.

Per the study methods: Researchers report that nucleated cell counts were estimated from reference gene primer amplification. TCRdb's copy holds only in-frame clones and misses some; the assay was immunoSEQ multiplex PCR. That table supplies the V and J calls and clone size; D and trimming were determined from the DNA. This sample has 110,000 or so clones, with approximately 90% found just once. This TCR was recovered from a human donor with acute or convalescent COVID-19. The donor label of this sample is uncertain. Sequencing was performed on peripheral blood.

CDR3 in DNA: TGTGCCAGTAGTAACGGACAGGGGGGTCTTGGTCAGCCCCAGCATTTT. It encodes CASSNGQGGLGQPQHF. The chain combines TRBV19 with TRBJ1-5; 10 bases fit TRBD1. Germline V lookup: CDR1 LNHDA, CDR2 SQIVND (reference sequence). The CDR3 has 16 residues. V lost 4 bases and J lost 6; bases outside the gene matches: 9. The whole variable domain, remainder taken from reference TRBV19 and TRBJ1-5, is DGGITQSPKYLFRKEGQNVTLSCEQNLNHDAMYWYRQDPGQGLRLIYYSQIVNDFQKGDIAEGYSVSREKKESFPLTVTSAQKNPTAFYLCASSNGQGGLGQPQHFGDGTRLSIL.